The 14 T cell receptor beta chains listed next were all sequenced from one sample in a study of T cells in Graves' hyperthyroidism and ophthalmopathy. Researchers took RNA transcripts and amplified the TCR beta CDR3 regions from them. The HTBI primer set served for first-round RT-PCR of the TCR CDR3. MiXCR was run by TCRdb on the multiplex PCR reads, yielding one entry per CDR3 protein. The profile shows more than 550,000 distinct CDR3 sequences, roughly 45% of them singletons. Sequenced material: peripheral blood or thyroid tissue (not recorded which). Receptors originate from an adult man with Graves' disease, either hyperthyroidism or ophthalmopathy (not recorded which).

The chain employs TRBV29-1 and TRBJ2-5, with 7 bases that match TRBD2. CDR3 length equals 12 residues. J was trimmed by 7 bases and V by 6 bases; bases with no gene match: 8. The germline V gene encodes CDR1 SQVTM and CDR2 ANQGSEA. CDR3 sequence: CSVERGGRTQYF. CDR3 nucleotides: TGCAGCGTCGAGCGGGGTGGAAGGACCCAGTACTTC. Combining the CDR3 with reference TRBV29-1 and TRBJ2-5 gives the whole variable domain SAVISQKPSRDICQRGTSLTIQCQVDSQVTMMFWYRQQPGQSLTLIATANQGSEATYESGFVIDKFPISRPNLTFSTLTVSNMSPEDSSIYLCSVERGGRTQYFGPGTRLLVL.

The sample holds many counts of this clonotype. The chain has TRBV29-1 and TRBJ1-1; D is possibly TRBD1 (6 bases). The CDR3 runs 14 residues. In germline, CDR1 is SQVTM, CDR2 ANQGSEA. V was shortened by 3 bases and J by 0 bases, with 11 bases between the two germline ends. CDR3 region: CSVERTGMNTEAFF. The CDR3 coding sequence is TGCAGCGTTGAGCGTACAGGGATGAACACTGAAGCTTTCTTT.

The rearrangement joins TRBV7-8 to TRBJ1-4; D unresolved. Germline CDR1 SGHVS, CDR2 FQNEAQ. This CDR3 has 16 amino acids. V was cut by 4 bases and J by 4 bases, with 16 bases left in between. As DNA, the CDR3 is TGTGCCAGCAGCTCCGCCCTAAATGGTTTTAATGAAAAACTGTTTTTT. Amino acid sequence: CASSSALNGFNEKLFF.

The sample holds a few counts of this clonotype. Sequence at one end of the junction differs from germline and may be a read error. CDR3 residues: CASSPIQGMNTEAFF. The CDR3 region has the DNA TGTGCTAGCAGCCCGATACAGGGAATGAACACTGAAGCTTTCTTT. V is TRBV7-6 and J is TRBJ1-1; possibly TRBD1 for D (6 bases). The length of the CDR3 is 15 residues. Per germline, CDR1 SGHVS and CDR2 FNYEAQ.

This clonotype came up once. This chain connects TRBV29-1 to TRBJ1-2; 10 nucleotides agree with TRBD1. This CDR3 contains 12 residues. Germline CDR1 is SQVTM and CDR2 is ANQGSEA. Trimming cost V 7 bases and J 8 bases; bases outside gene matches: 7. CDR3 amino acids: CSAGTGVDGYTF. The CDR3 DNA reads as TGCAGCGCCGGGACAGGGGTTGACGGCTACACCTTC. Full variable domain (remainder filled in from reference TRBV29-1 and TRBJ1-2): SAVISQKPSRDICQRGTSLTIQCQVDSQVTMMFWYRQQPGQSLTLIATANQGSEATYESGFVIDKFPISRPNLTFSTLTVSNMSPEDSSIYLCSAGTGVDGYTFGSGTRLTVV.

There are a few counts of this clonotype. The chain joins TRBV6-5 to TRBJ1-1; D gene ambiguous. V lost 3 bases and J 4 bases, leaving 9 bases between the germline ends. The germline V gene has CDR1 MNHEY and CDR2 SVGAGI. The CDR3 is 13 amino acids. The CDR3 DNA follows: TGTGCCAGCAGTTATGGAGCCAGCACTGAAGCTTTCTTT. This sequence encodes CASSYGASTEAFF.

The chain couples TRBV2 to TRBJ1-6; D unresolved. V dropped 2 bases and J dropped 8 bases, with 13 bases sitting between them. The CDR3 consists of 15 residues. Germline V gene data show CDR1 as SNHLY and CDR2 as FYNNEI. The CDR3 spells CASSEHLGRHSPLHF. CDR3 DNA: TGTGCCAGCAGTGAACATCTAGGGAGGCATTCACCCCTCCACTTT.

This clonotype occurred a few times. This chain joins TRBV9 and TRBJ1-4, with D perhaps matching TRBD1 (5 bases). Trimming removed 0 bases from V and 8 bases from J, with 14 bases in between. In germline, CDR1 is SGDLS, CDR2 YYNGEE. CDR3 length: 15 amino acids. The CDR3 DNA sequence: TGTGCCAGCAGCGTAGCGGGCAGGGTCGGCGAAAAACTGTTTTTT. As protein: CASSVAGRVGEKLFF.

For this clonotype: This may come from a read error, since a much larger clone is one base off. The chain has TRBV7-3 and TRBJ2-7, with a weak D call TRBD2 (7 bases). This CDR3 is built from 13 residues. CDR1 and CDR2 from the germline V gene are SGHTA and FQGTGA. CDR3 in amino acids: CASSLTWGGEQCF. Written as DNA, the CDR3 is TGTGCCAGCAGCTTAACTTGGGGGGGCGAGCAGTGCTTC.

For the CDR3, the DNA is TGTGCCATCAGTGGGGCCGGGACGCCCGCTTCACCCCTCCACTTT. It codes for CAISGAGTPASPLHF. This chain joins TRBV10-3 and TRBJ1-6, with TRBD1 as a possible D gene (5 bases). Looked up from germline, CDR1 is ENHRY and CDR2 is SYGVKD. V shed 4 bases and J shed 9 bases, with 16 bases lying between them. CDR3 length: 15 residues.

This clonotype turned up a few times. The rearrangement joins TRBV20-1 to TRBJ2-7; 11 nucleotides line up with TRBD2. V lost 4 bases, J lost 2 bases, and 4 bases stayed unmatched. CDR1 is DFQATT, CDR2 SNEGSKA, per germline (reference sequence). The CDR3 is 14 residues long. The CDR3 region is CSANLAGGPYEQYF. The CDR3, as DNA: TGCAGTGCTAACCTAGCGGGAGGCCCCTACGAGCAGTACTTC.

This clonotype was picked up a small number of times. V usage is TRBV20-1 and J usage is TRBJ1-1; D unclear. The CDR3 totals 15 residues. V lost 6 bases and J 3 bases, leaving 20 bases between the germline ends. The germline gives CDR1 DFQATT, CDR2 SNEGSKA (reference sequence). CDR3 loop: CSAKTSSMAYTEAFF. The DNA for the CDR3 is TGCAGTGCCAAGACAAGTTCCATGGCCTACACTGAAGCTTTCTTT.

This sequence joins TRBV9 and TRBJ1-2; 8 positions match TRBD1. This CDR3 spans 15 amino acids. Germline V lookup: CDR1 SGDLS, CDR2 YYNGEE. V was pared by 4 bases and J by 3 bases, with 8 bases of the junction left unmatched. The CDR3 DNA reads TGTGCCAGCAGCCAGCCCCAGGGGGCGGACTATGGCTACACCTTC. Its protein is CASSQPQGADYGYTF. The whole variable domain, remainder taken from reference TRBV9 and TRBJ1-2, is DSGVTQTPKHLITATGQRVTLRCSPRSGDLSVYWYQQSLDQGLQFLIQYYNGEERAKGNILERFSAQQFPDLHSELNLSSLELGDSALYFCASSQPQGADYGYTFGSGTRLTVV.

At least ten counts were recorded for this clonotype. V gene TRBV13 combines with J gene TRBJ2-6; perhaps TRBD1 as D (6 bases). Germline CDR1 and CDR2: PRHDT and FYEKMQ (reference sequence). Trimming cost V 5 bases and J 4 bases, with 12 bases left between them. This CDR3 contains 15 residues. The CDR3 is CASSPRGRGANVLTF. The CDR3 nucleotides are TGTGCCAGCAGCCCCAGGGGACGGGGGGCCAACGTCCTGACTTTC.